These T cell receptor beta chains were read from a single sample in a study of OX40 agonist ivuxolimab in advanced cancers. Clones were read by immunoSEQ multiplex PCR, and TCRdb kept only the in-frame ones, dropping some. The table has roughly 76,000 clones, roughly 82% seen once; the top ten hold 0.9% to 1.4%. The input for sequencing was CD4+ or CD8+ T cells sorted from blood, taken in a trial of the OX40 agonist ivuxolimab. The receptors were sampled from an adult with an advanced solid tumor such as melanoma, head and neck, liver or kidney cancer. CDR3s leave out the opening cysteine and the closing phenylalanine or tryptophan.

v_call | cdr3_aa
TRBV5-4 | ASSQIQGGGYT
TRBV2 | ASSARGMNTEAF
TRBV7-3 | ASSLTGGETQY
TRBV5-4 | ASSFPGHDPGDEQF
TRBV4-3 | ASSQDLSGHEEKLF
TRBV7-2 | ASSPRTGGDQPQH
TRBV7-2 | ASIEPGATDTQY
TRBV10-1 | ASSEGVMGYEQF
TRBV19 | ASTQWWTGRTEAF
TRBV7-2 | ASGTRRGYEQY
TRBV7-9 | ASSLGSGGPDEQF
TRBV6-5 | ASSYSTGLPYEQY
TRBV11-2 | ASSLMDRVAGYT
TRBV9 | ASSTMGQMNTEAF
TRBV11-3 | ASSLEWNSPLH
TRBV29-1 | SVEEVNTGELF
TRBV6-5 | ASTRAPTGNTIY
TRBV19 | ASSITGNTEAF
TRBV18 | ASSPFGLAGGPGDTQY
TRBV7-2 | ASRNPGTGRPYEQY
TRBV6-5 | ASSYSRFSPLH
TRBV6-1 | AISEGQGYSNQPQH
TRBV7-6 | ASSEQGPVAEAF
TRBV7-2 | ASSSGQGAGTNEKLF
TRBV5-1 | ASSFYNEQF
TRBV2 | ATSPGNTGELF
TRBV6-5 | ASSLGYLYNEQF